This T cell receptor beta chain was obtained from a study of cytomegalovirus exposure and HLA in healthy donors. Trimming pared 6 bases from V and 5 bases from J, leaving 17 bases between. Looked up from germline, CDR1 is LNHDA and CDR2 is SQIVND (reference sequence). The CDR3 loop spans 15 amino acids. Primers included in the PCR were 60 Vbeta and 13 Jbeta primers. Assay: immunoSEQ multiplex PCR; the TCRdb copy retains only in-frame clones and omits some. This table has some 190,000 clones, 81% appearing once. This TCR was sampled from a man aged 18-30 years in good health and CMV-seronegative. The sample consisted of PBMCs. The chain is built from TRBV19 and TRBJ2-1; possible D gene TRBD2, 5 bases. The CDR3, as DNA: TGTGCCAGTAGCACAGAGGGAGCACCGGACAATGAGCAGTTCTTC. Residues: CASSTEGAPDNEQFF.